This is a list of T cell receptor beta chains from one sample in a study of T cell repertoires in cytomegalovirus infection. TCRdb re-called the reads through MiXCR, storing one row per CDR3 protein. The sample carries about 530,000 distinct CDR3 sequences, around 27% recorded once. Sequenced sample: PBMCs. All receptors come from a human donor in good health (CMV status not recorded). Some clones in this sample may be carry-over from other donors' samples. CDR3s include the opening cysteine and the closing phenylalanine or tryptophan. Fields, in order: J gene, D gene, clone size, V gene, CDR3 protein, CDR3 DNA. A D gene is named only where the DNA matches it firmly. The size of a clone is reported for some rows only, either as once, few or many, or as a class for expanded clones.

>TRBJ2-7|TRBD1|-|TRBV12-3/TRBV12-4
CACSGSRDRVYEQYF
TGTGCCTGCAGCGGTAGCCGGGACAGGGTCTACGAGCAGTACTTC
>TRBJ1-1|-|-|TRBV29-1
CSVGGRGRVDEAFF
TGCAGCGTTGGGGGGCGCGGCCGGGTGGATGAAGCTTTCTTT
>TRBJ2-1|-|few|TRBV6-1
CASSVGLSTYNEQFF
TGTGCCAGCAGTGTTGGATTGTCGACCTACAATGAGCAGTTCTTC
>TRBJ1-1|-|few|TRBV29-1
CSVDVGNTEAFF
TGCAGCGTTGATGTGGGGAACACTGAAGCTTTCTTT
>TRBJ2-3|TRBD2|-|TRBV4-1
CASSQDPAGGSTDTQYF
TGCGCCAGCAGCCAAGATCCTGCGGGAGGGAGCACAGATACGCAGTATTTT
>TRBJ2-5|-|-|TRBV20-1
CSASLGQGEETQYF
TGCAGTGCTAGTTTAGGGCAAGGGGAAGAGACCCAGTACTTC
>TRBJ2-4|TRBD1|many|TRBV6-2/TRBV6-3
CASSYSTGSYAKNIQYF
TGTGCCAGCAGTTACTCGACAGGGAGTTACGCCAAAAACATTCAGTACTTC
>TRBJ2-3|TRBD2|many|TRBV28
CASRGGPSTDTQYF
TGTGCCAGCCGCGGGGGGCCCAGCACAGATACGCAGTATTTT
>TRBJ2-6|TRBD1|-|TRBV10-3
CAISEYRGSSGANVLTF
TGTGCCATCAGTGAGTACAGGGGGAGCTCTGGGGCCAACGTCCTGACTTTC
>TRBJ2-1|-|few|TRBV4-3
CASSQEPTSLNYNEQFF
TGCGCCAGCAGCCAAGAGCCAACATCGTTAAATTACAATGAGCAGTTCTTC
>TRBJ1-2|-|many|TRBV4-1
CASSQVDPDTSPYGYTF
TGCGCCAGCAGCCAAGTAGACCCAGACACCAGCCCCTATGGCTACACCTTC
>TRBJ1-4|-|-|TRBV12-3/TRBV12-4
CASSSDFGEKLFF
TGTGCCAGCAGTTCTGACTTCGGTGAAAAACTGTTTTTT
>TRBJ1-1|TRBD1|-|TRBV5-4
CASSEVNAGQQAFF
TGTGCCAGCAGCGAAGTTAATGCGGGACAGCAAGCTTTCTTT
>TRBJ2-3|TRBD2|few|TRBV6-5
CASSYSGGDTQYF
TGTGCCAGCAGTTACTCGGGGGGGGATACGCAGTATTTT
>TRBJ2-1|TRBD2|few|TRBV6-5
CASRKGRASYNEQFF
TGTGCCAGCAGGAAAGGGAGGGCCTCCTACAATGAGCAGTTCTTC
>TRBJ2-2|TRBD2|many|TRBV7-2
CASSATSGIDTGELFF
TGTGCCAGCAGCGCGACTAGCGGGATAGACACCGGGGAGCTGTTTTTT
>TRBJ2-7|TRBD2|few|TRBV7-6
CASSLGTSGTEGEQYF
TGTGCCAGCAGCTTAGGGACTAGCGGGACAGAAGGCGAGCAGTACTTC
>TRBJ2-1|-|few|TRBV12-3/TRBV12-4
CASSPLMVNEQFF
TGTGCCAGCAGTCCGCTGATGGTTAATGAGCAGTTCTTC
>TRBJ2-7|TRBD1|many|TRBV5-1
CASRPGQGYEQYF
TGCGCCAGCAGGCCTGGACAGGGTTACGAGCAGTACTTC
>TRBJ2-3|-|many|TRBV7-9
CASSLVEGDTQYF
TGTGCCAGCAGCTTAGTTGAGGGAGATACGCAGTATTTT
>TRBJ2-7|-|few|TRBV25-1
CASSATGSNEQYF
TGTGCCAGCAGTGCAACAGGGTCGAACGAGCAGTACTTC
>TRBJ2-2|TRBD1|-|TRBV28
CASTLTGANGELFF
TGTGCCAGCACCTTGACAGGGGCAAACGGGGAGCTGTTTTTT
>TRBJ2-6|-|few|TRBV7-2
CASSEWFGGANVLTF
TGTGCCAGCAGCGAGTGGTTTGGTGGGGCCAACGTCCTGACTTTC
>TRBJ2-5|-|-|TRBV6-6
CASTPGHKETQYF
TGTGCCAGCACTCCGGGACATAAAGAGACCCAGTACTTC
>TRBJ2-1|-|many|TRBV7-2
CASSLSSVGNEQFF
TGTGCCAGCAGCTTGTCTTCCGTGGGCAATGAGCAGTTCTTC
>TRBJ2-2|-|once|TRBV27
CASAVGSLAGALFF
TGTGCCAGCGCCGTGGGCAGTCTCGCCGGGGCGCTGTTTTTT
>TRBJ2-5|-|-|TRBV20-1
CSARSPQGTHETQYF
TGCAGTGCTAGGAGCCCCCAGGGGACCCATGAGACCCAGTACTTC
>TRBJ1-3|-|many|TRBV11-3
CASSPHSLNTIYF
TGTGCCAGCAGCCCTCATTCGTTAAACACCATATATTTT
>TRBJ1-2|TRBD1|few|TRBV19
CASSQGQGGAGYTF
TGTGCCAGTAGTCAAGGACAGGGGGGGGCTGGCTACACCTTC
>TRBJ2-3|-|-|TRBV27
CASGYRRTLSTDTQYF
TGTGCCAGCGGTTATAGGCGCACTCTTAGCACAGATACGCAGTATTTT
>TRBJ2-5|TRBD2|-|TRBV11-2
CASSFLPSLAGVVETQYF
TGTGCCAGCAGCTTCTTACCCTCACTAGCGGGAGTCGTGGAGACCCAGTACTTC
>TRBJ1-2|-|many|TRBV7-2
CASRSGLGYTF
TGTGCCAGCAGATCCGGACTCGGCTACACCTTC
>TRBJ1-1|TRBD1|-|TRBV12-3/TRBV12-4
CASRSGWDRNTEAFF
TGTGCCAGCAGGAGCGGATGGGACAGGAACACTGAAGCTTTCTTT
>TRBJ1-2|-|-|TRBV7-3
CASREPGQGGYTF
TGTGCCAGCAGGGAACCGGGGCAGGGGGGCTACACCTTC
>TRBJ1-4|-|-|TRBV4-1
CASSRPGTNEKLFF
TGCGCCAGCAGCCGCCCCGGAACTAATGAAAAACTGTTTTTT
>TRBJ2-2|-|-|TRBV2
CASSGVRLGNTGELFF
TGTGCCAGCAGTGGGGTGCGGCTCGGGAACACCGGGGAGCTGTTTTTT
>TRBJ2-1|-|many|TRBV7-8
CASSSPRTWSSYNEQFF
TGTGCCAGCAGCTCACCGAGGACTTGGAGCTCCTACAATGAGCAGTTCTTC
>TRBJ2-5|TRBD2|-|TRBV30
CAWSPTGTSQETQYF
TGTGCCTGGAGTCCGACCGGGACTAGTCAAGAGACCCAGTACTTC
>TRBJ1-1|-|-|TRBV6-2/TRBV6-3
CASSWAGLDTEAFF
TGTGCCAGCAGTTGGGCAGGGTTGGACACTGAAGCTTTCTTT
>TRBJ2-7|-|-|TRBV4-1
CASSQDWTSYEQYF
TGCGCCAGCAGCCAAGATTGGACCTCCTACGAGCAGTACTTC